This T cell receptor (beta chain) was captured in a study of T cell repertoires in cytomegalovirus infection. As for the study in general: Signatures in public TCR beta sequences pointed to both CMV infection and matching HLA type. Notes on the study in general: Clonotype analysis showed dominance of the ex vivo response by HLA-C-restricted CMV-specific TCR beta clonotypes. Carriage of CMV together with the relevant HLA was identifiable through cumulative public TCR beta family frequency.

Comments on this clonotype: Its target is not known.

TCRdb redid the calling of the reads with MiXCR, one entry per CDR3 protein. The sample consists of about 330,000 distinct CDR3 sequences, around 9.5% of them appearing once. The CDR3 has 11 amino acids. The ends lost 9 bases at V and 5 bases at J; junction bases unmatched: 2. Germline values: CDR1 SGHDN, CDR2 FVKESK. Sequenced sample: PBMCs. This receptor was obtained from a human donor in good health (CMV status not recorded). Some clones in this sample may be carry-over from other donors' samples. The chain combines TRBV14 with TRBJ2-7, with TRBD1 matching over 9 bases. CDR3 in DNA: TGTGCCAGGCGACAGGGGGACGAGCAGTACTTC. Protein sequence: CARRQGDEQYF.